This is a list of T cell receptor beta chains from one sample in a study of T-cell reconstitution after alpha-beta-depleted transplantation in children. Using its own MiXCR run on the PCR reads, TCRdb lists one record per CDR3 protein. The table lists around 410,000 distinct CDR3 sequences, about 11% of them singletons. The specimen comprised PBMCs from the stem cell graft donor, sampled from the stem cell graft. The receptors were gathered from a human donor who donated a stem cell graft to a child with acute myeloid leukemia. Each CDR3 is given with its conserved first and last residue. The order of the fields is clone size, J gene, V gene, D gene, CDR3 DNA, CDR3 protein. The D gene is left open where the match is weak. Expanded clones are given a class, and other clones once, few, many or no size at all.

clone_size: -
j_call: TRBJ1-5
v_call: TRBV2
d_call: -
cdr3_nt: TGTGCCAGCAGTGGTTCTGTACAGCCTAGCAATCAGCCCCAGCATTTT
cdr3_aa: CASSGSVQPSNQPQHF

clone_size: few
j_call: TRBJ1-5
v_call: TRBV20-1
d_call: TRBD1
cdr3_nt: TGCAGTGCTACACTTACAGGGGGCGGGAATCAGCCCCAGCATTTT
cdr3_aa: CSATLTGGGNQPQHF

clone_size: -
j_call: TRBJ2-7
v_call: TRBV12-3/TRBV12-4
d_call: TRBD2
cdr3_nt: TGTGCCAGCAGTTCGATTATAGCGGGGAGCTCCTACGAGCAGTACTTC
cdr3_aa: CASSSIIAGSSYEQYF

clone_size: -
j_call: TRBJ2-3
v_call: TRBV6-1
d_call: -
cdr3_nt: TGTGCCAGCAGTGTGGGGGACTGGAGCACAGATACGCAGTATTTT
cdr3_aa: CASSVGDWSTDTQYF

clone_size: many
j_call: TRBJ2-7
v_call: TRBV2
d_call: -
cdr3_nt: TGTGCCAGCAGTGAGTGGCGGTCCTACGAGCAGTACTTC
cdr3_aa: CASSEWRSYEQYF

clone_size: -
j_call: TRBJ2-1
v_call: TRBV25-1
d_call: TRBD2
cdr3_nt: TGTGCCAGCAGTGAGAATAGCGGGAGGTCTTCCAATGAGCAGTTCTTC
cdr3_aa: CASSENSGRSSNEQFF

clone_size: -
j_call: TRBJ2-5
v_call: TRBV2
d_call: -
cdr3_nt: TGTGCCAGCAGTCAGGACTTCCAAGAGACCCAGTACTTC
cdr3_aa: CASSQDFQETQYF

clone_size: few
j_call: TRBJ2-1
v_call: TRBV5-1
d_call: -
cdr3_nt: TGCGCCAGCAGACCGGGGCCTTACAATGAGCAGTTCTTC
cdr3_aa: CASRPGPYNEQFF

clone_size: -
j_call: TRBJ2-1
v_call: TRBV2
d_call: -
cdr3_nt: TGTGCCAGCAGCGGGGTACATGAGCAGTTCTTC
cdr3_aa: CASSGVHEQFF

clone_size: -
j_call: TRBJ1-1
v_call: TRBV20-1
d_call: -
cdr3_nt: TGCAGTGCTAGAGATCTTATGGGGGGCACTGAAGCTTTCTTT
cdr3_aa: CSARDLMGGTEAFF

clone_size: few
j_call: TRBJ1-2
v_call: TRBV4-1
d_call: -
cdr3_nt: TGCGCCAGCAGCCAAGGGGCCCTTGGGGGATATGGCTACACCTTC
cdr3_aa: CASSQGALGGYGYTF

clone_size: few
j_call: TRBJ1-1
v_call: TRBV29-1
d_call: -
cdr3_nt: TGCAGCCTGAGGGAGGGCCCTGAAGCTTTCTTT
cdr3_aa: CSLREGPEAFF

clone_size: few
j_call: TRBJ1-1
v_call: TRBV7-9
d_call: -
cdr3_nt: TGTGCCAGCAGCTTGGGGGTTAGGACAGCAGAAGCTTTCTTT
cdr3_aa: CASSLGVRTAEAFF

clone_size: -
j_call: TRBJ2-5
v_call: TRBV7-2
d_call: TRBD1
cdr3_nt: TGTGCCAGCAGCCTCGGGCGGACAGGGGTTGGTGAGACCCAGTACTTC
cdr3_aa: CASSLGRTGVGETQYF

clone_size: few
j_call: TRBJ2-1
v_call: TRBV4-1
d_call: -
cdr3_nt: TGCGCCAGCAGCCAAGGTCGGGGCCCTAATGAGCAGTTCTTC
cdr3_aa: CASSQGRGPNEQFF

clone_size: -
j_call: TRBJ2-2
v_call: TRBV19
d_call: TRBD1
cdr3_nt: TGTGCCAGTAGTATAGCTCTGGCAGGGGGCACCGGGGAGCTGTTTTTT
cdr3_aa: CASSIALAGGTGELFF

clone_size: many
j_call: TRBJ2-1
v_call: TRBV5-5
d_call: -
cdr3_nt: TGTGCCAGCAGCTTAACAACGAGCTCCTACAATGAGCAGTTCTTC
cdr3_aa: CASSLTTSSYNEQFF

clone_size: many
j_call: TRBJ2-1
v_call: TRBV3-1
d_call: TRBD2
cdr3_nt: TGTGCCAGCAGTTATACTAGCGGCTCCTACAATGAGCAGTTCTTC
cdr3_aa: CASSYTSGSYNEQFF

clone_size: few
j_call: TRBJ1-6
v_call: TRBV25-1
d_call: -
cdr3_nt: TGTGCCAGCAGTGAATCAACAGGTGTTAATTCACCCCTCCACTTT
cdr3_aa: CASSESTGVNSPLHF

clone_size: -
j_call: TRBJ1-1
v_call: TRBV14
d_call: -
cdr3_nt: TGTGCCAGCAGCCGCCTTGCGGGGAACACTGAAGCTTTCTTT
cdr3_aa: CASSRLAGNTEAFF

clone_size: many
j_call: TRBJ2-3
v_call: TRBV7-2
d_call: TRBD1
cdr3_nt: TGTGCCAGCAGCTCAGCGACAGGGGGGAGCACAGATACGCAGTATTTT
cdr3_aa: CASSSATGGSTDTQYF

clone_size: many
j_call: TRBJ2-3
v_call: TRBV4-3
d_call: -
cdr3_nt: TGCGCCAGCAGCCTTACGCTAGTAAGCACAGATACGCAGTATTTT
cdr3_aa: CASSLTLVSTDTQYF

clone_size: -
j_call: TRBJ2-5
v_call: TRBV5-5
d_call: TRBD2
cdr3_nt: TGTGCCAGCAGCTTGTTCGCGGGGGTCCAAGAGACCCAGTACTTC
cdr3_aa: CASSLFAGVQETQYF

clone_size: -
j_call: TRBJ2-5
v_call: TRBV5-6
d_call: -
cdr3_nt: TGTGCCAGCAGCTTGCGAGACGGAGAGACCCAGTACTTC
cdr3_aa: CASSLRDGETQYF

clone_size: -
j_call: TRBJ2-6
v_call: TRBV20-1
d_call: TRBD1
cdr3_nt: TGCAGTGCTATGGACAGGGCCGGGGCCAACGTCCTGACTTTC
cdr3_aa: CSAMDRAGANVLTF

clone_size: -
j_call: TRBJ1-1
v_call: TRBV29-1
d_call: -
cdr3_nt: TGCAGCGTTGATTCTGTCGGGAACACTGAAGCTTTCTTT
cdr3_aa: CSVDSVGNTEAFF

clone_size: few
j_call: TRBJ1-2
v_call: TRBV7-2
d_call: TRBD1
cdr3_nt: TGTGCCAGCAGCTCTCGGACAGGGGGCGCCTATGGCTACACCTTC
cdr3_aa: CASSSRTGGAYGYTF

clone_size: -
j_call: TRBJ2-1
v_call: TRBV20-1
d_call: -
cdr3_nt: TGCAGTGCCTCCCTAGCGATGCGCTCCTACAATGAGCAGTTCTTC
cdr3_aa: CSASLAMRSYNEQFF

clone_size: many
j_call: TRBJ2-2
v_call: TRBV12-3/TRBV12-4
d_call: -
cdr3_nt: TGTGCCAGCAGGGACCAAGGGACCGGGGAGCTGTTTTTT
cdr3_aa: CASRDQGTGELFF

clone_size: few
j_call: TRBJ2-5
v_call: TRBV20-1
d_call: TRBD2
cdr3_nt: TGCAGTGCTAGGGTCGGACTAGCTCTAGAGACCCAGTACTTC
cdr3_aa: CSARVGLALETQYF

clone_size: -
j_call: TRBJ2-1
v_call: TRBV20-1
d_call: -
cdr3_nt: TGCAGTGCAGGGAGGGGGCTTGAGCAGTTCTTC
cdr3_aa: CSAGRGLEQFF

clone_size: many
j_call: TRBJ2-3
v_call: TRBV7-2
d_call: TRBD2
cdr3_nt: TGTGCCAGCAGCTTAGCGTCCCTAGCGGGGGTAGATACGCAGTATTTT
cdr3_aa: CASSLASLAGVDTQYF

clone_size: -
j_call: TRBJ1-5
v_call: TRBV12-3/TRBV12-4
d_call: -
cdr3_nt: TGTGCCAGCAGTTTAGGGGTTGGTGGGAAGCCCCAGCATTTT
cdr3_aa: CASSLGVGGKPQHF

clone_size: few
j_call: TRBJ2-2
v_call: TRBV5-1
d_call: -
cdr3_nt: TGCGCCAGCAGCTTGCTCGAGACCGGGGAGCTGTTTTTT
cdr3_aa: CASSLLETGELFF

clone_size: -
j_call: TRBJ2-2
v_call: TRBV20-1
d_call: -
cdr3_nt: TGCAGTGCTAGAGCCGGCGGACTTTCGAACACCGGGGAGCTGTTTTTT
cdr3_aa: CSARAGGLSNTGELFF

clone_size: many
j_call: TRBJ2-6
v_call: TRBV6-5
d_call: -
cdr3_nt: TGTGCCAGCAGTTACGACTCTGGGGCCAACGTCCTGACTTTC
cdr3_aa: CASSYDSGANVLTF

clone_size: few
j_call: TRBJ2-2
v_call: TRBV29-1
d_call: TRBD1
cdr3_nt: TGCAGCGTCGACAGGGTGGGAACCGGGGAGCTGTTTTTT
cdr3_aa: CSVDRVGTGELFF

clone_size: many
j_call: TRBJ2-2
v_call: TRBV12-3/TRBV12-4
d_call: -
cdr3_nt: TGTGCCAGCAGTTGGCTGGGTACCGGGGAGCTGTTTTTT
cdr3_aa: CASSWLGTGELFF

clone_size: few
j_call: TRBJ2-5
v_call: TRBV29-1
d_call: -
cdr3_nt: TGCAGCGTTGGGGCGGTGGAGGAGACCCAGTACTTC
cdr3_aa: CSVGAVEETQYF

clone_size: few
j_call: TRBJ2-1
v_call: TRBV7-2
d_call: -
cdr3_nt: TGTGCCAGCAGCATCACAGGGAGCTCCTACAATGAGCAGTTCTTC
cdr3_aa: CASSITGSSYNEQFF

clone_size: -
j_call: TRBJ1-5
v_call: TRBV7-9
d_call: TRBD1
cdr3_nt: TGTGCCAGCAGCTTAGATGGGACAGCCAATCAGCCCCAGCATTTT
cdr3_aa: CASSLDGTANQPQHF

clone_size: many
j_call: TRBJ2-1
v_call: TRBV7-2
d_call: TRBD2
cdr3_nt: TGTGCCAGCAGCCGATCCCTAGCGGGAGCTTCCAATGAGCAGTTCTTC
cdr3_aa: CASSRSLAGASNEQFF

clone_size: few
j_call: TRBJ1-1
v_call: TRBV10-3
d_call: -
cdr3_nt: TGTGCCATCTCCCGGGGGGTGAACACTGAAGCTTTCTTT
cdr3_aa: CAISRGVNTEAFF

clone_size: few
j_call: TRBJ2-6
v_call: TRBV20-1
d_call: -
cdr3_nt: TGCAGTGCTAGACCCCTGGGACCAGCTCCTGGGGCCAACGTCCTGACTTTC
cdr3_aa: CSARPLGPAPGANVLTF

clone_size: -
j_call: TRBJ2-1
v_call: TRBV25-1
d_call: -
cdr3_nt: TGTGCCAGCACCCGAAGAGGGCCCCCCAGGGAGGATGAGCAGTTCTTC
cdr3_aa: CASTRRGPPREDEQFF

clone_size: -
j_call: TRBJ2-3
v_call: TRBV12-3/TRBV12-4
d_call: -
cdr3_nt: TGTGCCAGCAGTTTAGACCCCCTCCTCACAGATACGCAGTATTTT
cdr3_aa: CASSLDPLLTDTQYF